This paragraph covers one T cell receptor (beta chain) sequence. At the DNA level, this CDR3 is encoded by other sequences in the same sample as well. This entry is derived from a study of T cell responses to AZD1222 COVID-19 vaccine. Produced via immunoSEQ multiplex PCR; TCRdb's table is partial and in-frame only. The data show 140,000 to 150,000 clones, roughly 93% seen once. V lost 0 bases to trimming and J lost 0 bases, with 6 bases between them. Germline V gene data show CDR1 as SGHRS and CDR2 as YFSETQ. This CDR3 comprises 14 residues. The source is an adult who received the AZD1222 COVID-19 vaccine. Sequences were derived from peripheral blood, sampled 28 days after the second AZD1222 dose. V is TRBV5-1 and J is TRBJ1-2; maybe TRBD1 (6 bases). CDR3: CASSLGQANYGYTF. Written as DNA, the CDR3 is TGCGCCAGCAGCTTGGGACAGGCTAACTATGGCTACACCTTC.